The T cell receptor (beta chain) under discussion was sequenced for a study of CD8 T cells in Susac syndrome. RNA was extracted with the RNeasy kit, and a quantity of about 0.45 to 1 ug was reverse transcribed using random hexamers. TCRdb fed the immunoSEQ multiplex PCR reads into MiXCR, producing one record per CDR3 protein. Of hundreds of thousands of distinct CDR3 sequences in the sample, 92% were seen once. What was sequenced was CD8+ T cells from PBMCs. The TCR was taken from a human donor with multiple sclerosis.

CDR3 bases: TGCGCCAGCAGCTTGGAGCTGGGGCATATCTATGGCTACACCTTC. It yields the protein CASSLELGHIYGYTF. The J gene is TRBJ1-2, the V gene TRBV5-1, with D maybe TRBD1 (5 bases). This CDR3 is built from 15 residues. V dropped 0 bases and J dropped 4 bases, with 13 bases sitting between them. Looked up from germline, CDR1 is SGHRS and CDR2 is YFSETQ.